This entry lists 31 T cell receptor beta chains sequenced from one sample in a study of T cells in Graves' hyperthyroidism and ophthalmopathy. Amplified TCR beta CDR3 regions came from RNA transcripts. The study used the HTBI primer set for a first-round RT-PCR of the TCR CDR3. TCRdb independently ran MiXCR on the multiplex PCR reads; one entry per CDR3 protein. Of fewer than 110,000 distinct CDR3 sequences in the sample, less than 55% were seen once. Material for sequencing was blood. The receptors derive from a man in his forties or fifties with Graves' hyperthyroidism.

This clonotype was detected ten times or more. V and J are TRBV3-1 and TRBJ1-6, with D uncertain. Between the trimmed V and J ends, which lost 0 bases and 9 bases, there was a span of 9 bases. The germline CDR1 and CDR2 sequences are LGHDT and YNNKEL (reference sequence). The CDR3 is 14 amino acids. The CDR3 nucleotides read TGTGCCAGCAGCCAAGACTGGGAGTCTTCACCCCTCCACTTT. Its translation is CASSQDWESSPLHF.

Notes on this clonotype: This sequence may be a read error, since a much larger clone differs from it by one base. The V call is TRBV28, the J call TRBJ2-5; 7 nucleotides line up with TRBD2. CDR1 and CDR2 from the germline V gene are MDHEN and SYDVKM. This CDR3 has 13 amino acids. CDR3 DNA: TGTGCCAGCGCCGATAGCGGGTCAGAGACCCAGTGCTTC. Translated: CASADSGSETQCF. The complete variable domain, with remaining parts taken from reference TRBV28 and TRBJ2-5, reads DVKVTQSSRYLVKRTGEKVFLECVQDMDHENMFWYRQDPGLGLRLIYFSYDVKMKEKGDIPEGYSVSREKKERFSLILESASTNQTSMYLCASADSGSETQCFGPGTRLLVL.

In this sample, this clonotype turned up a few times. CDR3 residues: CSARGVSVPEQFF. Written as DNA, the CDR3 is TGCAGTGCTAGGGGGGTTAGCGTTCCTGAGCAGTTCTTC. The chain recombines TRBV20-1 with TRBJ2-1; D could derive from TRBD1 or TRBD2 (5 bases each). V lost 3 bases and J lost 9, with 15 bases in between. Per the germline V gene, CDR1 is DFQATT and CDR2 is SNEGSKA (reference sequence). The CDR3 totals 13 residues.

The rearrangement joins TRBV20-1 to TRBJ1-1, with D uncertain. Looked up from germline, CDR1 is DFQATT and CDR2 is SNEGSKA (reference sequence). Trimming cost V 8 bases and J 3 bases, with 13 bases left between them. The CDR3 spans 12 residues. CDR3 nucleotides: TGCAGTTCCTCGGGAGGGTACACTGAAGCTTTCTTT. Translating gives CSSSGGYTEAFF.

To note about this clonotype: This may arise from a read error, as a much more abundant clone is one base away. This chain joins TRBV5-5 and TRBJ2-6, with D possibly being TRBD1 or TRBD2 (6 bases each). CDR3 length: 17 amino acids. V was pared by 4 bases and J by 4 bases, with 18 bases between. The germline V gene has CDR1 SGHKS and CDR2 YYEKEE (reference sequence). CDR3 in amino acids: CASSPKGGAGGANVLTF. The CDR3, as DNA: TGTGCCAGCAGCCCTAAGGGGGGAGCAGGAGGGGCCAACGTCCTGACTTTC.

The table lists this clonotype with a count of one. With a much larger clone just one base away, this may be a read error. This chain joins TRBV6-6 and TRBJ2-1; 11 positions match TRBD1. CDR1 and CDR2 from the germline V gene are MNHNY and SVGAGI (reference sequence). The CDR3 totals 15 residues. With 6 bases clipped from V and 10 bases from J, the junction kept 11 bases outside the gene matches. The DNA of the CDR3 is TGTGCCAGCAGCGGTGGGACAGGGGGTCGCAAGGAGCAGTTCTTC. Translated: CASSGGTGGRKEQFF.

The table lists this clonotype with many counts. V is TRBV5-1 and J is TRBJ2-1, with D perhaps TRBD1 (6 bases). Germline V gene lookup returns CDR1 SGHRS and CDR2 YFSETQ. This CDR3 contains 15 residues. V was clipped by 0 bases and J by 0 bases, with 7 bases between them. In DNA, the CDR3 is TGCGCCAGCAGCTTGGGGACAGCCTCCTACAATGAGCAGTTCTTC. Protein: CASSLGTASYNEQFF.

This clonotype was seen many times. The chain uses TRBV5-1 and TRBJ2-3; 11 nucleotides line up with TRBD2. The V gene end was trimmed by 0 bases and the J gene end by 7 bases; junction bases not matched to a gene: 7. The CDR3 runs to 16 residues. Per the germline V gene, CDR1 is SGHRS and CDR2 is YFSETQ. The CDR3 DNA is TGCGCCAGCAGCTTGGGGACTAGCGGGCCCCAGTATACGCAGTATTTT. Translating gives CASSLGTSGPQYTQYF.

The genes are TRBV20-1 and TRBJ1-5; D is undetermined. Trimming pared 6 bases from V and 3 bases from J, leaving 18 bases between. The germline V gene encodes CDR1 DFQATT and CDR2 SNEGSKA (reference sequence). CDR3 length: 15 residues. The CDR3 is CSAPAGGGYNQPQHF. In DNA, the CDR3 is TGCAGTGCCCCAGCAGGAGGAGGGTACAATCAGCCCCAGCATTTT.

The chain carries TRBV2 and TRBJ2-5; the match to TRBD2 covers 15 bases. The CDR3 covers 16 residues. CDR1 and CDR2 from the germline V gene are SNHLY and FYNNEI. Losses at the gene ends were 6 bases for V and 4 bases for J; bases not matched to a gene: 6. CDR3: CASRPGLAGGRETQYF. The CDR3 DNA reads TGTGCCAGCAGACCTGGACTAGCGGGGGGGAGAGAGACCCAGTACTTC.

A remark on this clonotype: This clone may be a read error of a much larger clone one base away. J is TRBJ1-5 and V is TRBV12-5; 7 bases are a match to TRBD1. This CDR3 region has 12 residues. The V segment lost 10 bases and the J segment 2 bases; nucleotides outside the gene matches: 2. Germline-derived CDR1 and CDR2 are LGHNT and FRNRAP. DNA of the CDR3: TGTGCTACCAGGGGGGGCAATCAGCCCCAGCATTTT. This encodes CATRGGNQPQHF.

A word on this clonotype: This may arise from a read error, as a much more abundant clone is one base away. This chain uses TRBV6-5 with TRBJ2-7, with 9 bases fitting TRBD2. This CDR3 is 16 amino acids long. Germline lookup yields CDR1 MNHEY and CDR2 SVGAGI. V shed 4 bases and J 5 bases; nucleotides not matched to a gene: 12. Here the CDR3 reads CASSFAGGLRVDEQYF. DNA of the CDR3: TGTGCCAGCAGTTTTGCGGGGGGGCTCAGGGTCGACGAGCAGTACTTC.

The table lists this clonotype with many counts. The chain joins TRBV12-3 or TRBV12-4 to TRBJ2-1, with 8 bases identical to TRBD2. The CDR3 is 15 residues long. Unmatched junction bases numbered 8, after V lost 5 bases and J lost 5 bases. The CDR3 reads CASSPPGGAHNEQFF. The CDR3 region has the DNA TGTGCCAGCAGTCCCCCCGGGGGGGCCCACAATGAGCAGTTCTTC.

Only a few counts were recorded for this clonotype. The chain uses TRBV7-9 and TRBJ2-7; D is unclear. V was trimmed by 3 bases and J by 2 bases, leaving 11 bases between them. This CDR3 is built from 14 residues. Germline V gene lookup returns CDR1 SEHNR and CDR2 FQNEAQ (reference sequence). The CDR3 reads CASSLDLGPYEQYF. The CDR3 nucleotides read TGTGCCAGCAGCTTGGATCTGGGTCCCTACGAGCAGTACTTC. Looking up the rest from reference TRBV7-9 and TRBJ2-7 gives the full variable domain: DTGVSQNPRHKITKRGQNVTFRCDPISEHNRLYWYRQTLGQGPEFLTYFQNEAQLEKSRLLSDRFSAERPKGSFSTLEIQRTEQGDSAMYLCASSLDLGPYEQYFGPGTRLTVT.

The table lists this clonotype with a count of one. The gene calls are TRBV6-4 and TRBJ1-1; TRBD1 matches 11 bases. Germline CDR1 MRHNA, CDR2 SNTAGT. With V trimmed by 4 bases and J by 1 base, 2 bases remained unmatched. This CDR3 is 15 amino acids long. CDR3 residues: CASSGTGGWNTEAFF. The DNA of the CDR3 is TGTGCCAGCAGTGGGACAGGGGGCTGGAACACTGAAGCTTTCTTT.

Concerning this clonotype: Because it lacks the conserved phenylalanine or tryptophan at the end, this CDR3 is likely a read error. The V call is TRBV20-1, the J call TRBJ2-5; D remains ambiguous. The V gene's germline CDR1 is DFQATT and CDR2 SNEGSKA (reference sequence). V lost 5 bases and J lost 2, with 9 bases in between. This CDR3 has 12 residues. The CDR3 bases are TGCAGTGCTGGCGAGACTCAAGAGACCCAGTACTGC. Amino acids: CSAGETQETQYC.

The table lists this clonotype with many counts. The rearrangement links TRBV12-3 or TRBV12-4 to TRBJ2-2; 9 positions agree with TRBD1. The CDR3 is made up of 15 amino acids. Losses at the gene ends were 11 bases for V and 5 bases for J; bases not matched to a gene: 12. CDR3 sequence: CAVLSGQGQTGELFF. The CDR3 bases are TGTGCCGTATTGAGCGGACAGGGGCAAACCGGGGAGCTGTTTTTT.

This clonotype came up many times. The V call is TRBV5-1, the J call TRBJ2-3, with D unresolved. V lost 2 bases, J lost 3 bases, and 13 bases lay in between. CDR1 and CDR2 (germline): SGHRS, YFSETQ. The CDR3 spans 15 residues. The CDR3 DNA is TGCGCCAGCAGCTTTAGGACGCCCGGGACAGATACGCAGTATTTT. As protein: CASSFRTPGTDTQYF.

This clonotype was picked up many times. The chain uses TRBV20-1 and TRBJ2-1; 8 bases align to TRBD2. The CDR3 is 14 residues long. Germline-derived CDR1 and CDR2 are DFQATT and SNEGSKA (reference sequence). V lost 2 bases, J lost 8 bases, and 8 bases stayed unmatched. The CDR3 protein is CSARLEAGVHEQFF. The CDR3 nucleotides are TGCAGTGCTAGATTGGAAGCGGGAGTCCATGAGCAGTTCTTC.

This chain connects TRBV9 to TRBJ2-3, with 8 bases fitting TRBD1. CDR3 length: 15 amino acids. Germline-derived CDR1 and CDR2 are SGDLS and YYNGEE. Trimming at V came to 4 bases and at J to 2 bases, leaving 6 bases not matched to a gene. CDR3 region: CASSPPGQATDTQYF. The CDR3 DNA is TGTGCCAGCAGCCCGCCGGGACAGGCCACAGATACGCAGTATTTT.

CDR3 region: CATDSPGELFF. The CDR3 DNA is TGTGCCACCGACAGTCCCGGGGAGCTGTTTTTT. V usage is TRBV10-3 and J usage is TRBJ2-2; a weak D match, TRBD1 (5 bases). The CDR3 extends over 11 amino acids. V gave up 10 bases and J gave up 6 bases, with 9 bases separating them. Germline CDR1 reads ENHRY; CDR2 reads SYGVKD.

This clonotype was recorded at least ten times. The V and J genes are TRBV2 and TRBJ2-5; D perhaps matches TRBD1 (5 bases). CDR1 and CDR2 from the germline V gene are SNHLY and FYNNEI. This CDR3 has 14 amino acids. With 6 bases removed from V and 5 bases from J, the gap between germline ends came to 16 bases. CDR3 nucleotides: TGTGCCAGCAGCCACAGGACCGCTCTGGAGACCCAGTACTTC. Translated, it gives CASSHRTALETQYF.

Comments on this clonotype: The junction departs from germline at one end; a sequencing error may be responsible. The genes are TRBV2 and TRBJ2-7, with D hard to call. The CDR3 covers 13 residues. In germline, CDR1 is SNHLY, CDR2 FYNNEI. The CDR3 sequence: CAGSEATFYEQYF. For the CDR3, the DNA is TGTGCCGGCAGTGAAGCCACATTCTACGAGCAGTACTTC.

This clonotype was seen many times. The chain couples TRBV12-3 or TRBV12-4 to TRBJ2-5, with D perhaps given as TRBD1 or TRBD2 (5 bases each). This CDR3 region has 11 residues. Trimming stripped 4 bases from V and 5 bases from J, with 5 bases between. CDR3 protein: CASSWGETQYF. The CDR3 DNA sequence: TGTGCCAGCAGTTGGGGGGAGACCCAGTACTTC.

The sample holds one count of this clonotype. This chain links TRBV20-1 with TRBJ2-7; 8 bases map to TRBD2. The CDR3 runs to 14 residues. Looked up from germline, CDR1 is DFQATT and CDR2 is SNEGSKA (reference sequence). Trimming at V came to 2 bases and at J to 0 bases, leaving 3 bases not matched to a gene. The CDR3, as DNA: TGCAGTGCTAGAACCGGGGGGGGCTCCTACGAGCAGTACTTC. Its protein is CSARTGGGSYEQYF.

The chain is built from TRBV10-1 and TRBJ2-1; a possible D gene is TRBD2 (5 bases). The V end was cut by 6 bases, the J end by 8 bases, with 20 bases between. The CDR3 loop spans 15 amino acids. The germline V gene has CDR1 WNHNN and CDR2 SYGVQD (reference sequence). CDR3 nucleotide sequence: TGCGCCAGCAGCCACTCTAGATGCGGGCACGATGAGCAGTTCTTC. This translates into CASSHSRCGHDEQFF.

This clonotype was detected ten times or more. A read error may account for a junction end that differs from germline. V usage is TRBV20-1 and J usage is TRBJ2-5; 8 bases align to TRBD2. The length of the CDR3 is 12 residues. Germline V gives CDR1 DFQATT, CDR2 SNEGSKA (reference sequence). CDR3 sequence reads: CSARPSGGTQCF. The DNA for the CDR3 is TGCAGTGCTAGACCAAGCGGGGGAACCCAGTGCTTC.

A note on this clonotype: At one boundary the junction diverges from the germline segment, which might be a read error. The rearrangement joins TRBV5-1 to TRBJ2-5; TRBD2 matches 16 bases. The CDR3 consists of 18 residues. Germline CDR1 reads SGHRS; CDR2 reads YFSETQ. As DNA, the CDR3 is TGCGCCAGCAGCCCTAGGGGACTAGCGGGGGGGACCCAAGGGACCCAGTACTTC. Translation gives CASSPRGLAGGTQGTQYF.

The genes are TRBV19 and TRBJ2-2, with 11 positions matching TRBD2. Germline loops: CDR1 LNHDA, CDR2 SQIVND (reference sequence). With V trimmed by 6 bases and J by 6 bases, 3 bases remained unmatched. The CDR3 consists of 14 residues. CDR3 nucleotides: TGTGCCAGTAGACTAGCGGGAGAGGCCGGGGAGCTGTTTTTT. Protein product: CASRLAGEAGELFF.

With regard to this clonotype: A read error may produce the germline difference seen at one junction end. The CDR3 spells CASCFVIYGYTF. In DNA, the CDR3 is TGTGCCAGCTGTTTCGTCATCTATGGCTACACCTTC. The genes are TRBV28 and TRBJ1-2; no reliable D call. The germline CDR1 and CDR2 sequences are MDHEN and SYDVKM. The CDR3 sequence is 12 residues long.

The CDR3 DNA reads TGTGCCAGTGCCGGACAGAAACAAGAGACCCATGGCTACACCTTC. It translates to CASAGQKQETHGYTF. The rearrangement joins TRBV19 to TRBJ1-2; a possible D gene is TRBD1 (6 bases). Trimming took 8 bases from V and 6 from J, leaving 22 bases between them. Germline CDR1 and CDR2: LNHDA and SQIVND (reference sequence). The CDR3 is 15 amino acids.